This paragraph reports one TCR beta chain. The data stem from a study of T cell clones after liver transplantation. Study information: TCRbeta sequencing after a pre-transplant mixed lymphocyte reaction identified graft-donor-reactive clones, later tracked in post-transplant blood. Until 12-24 months post-transplant, subjects got standard immunosuppression and no induction.

Germline V gives CDR1 KGHSH, CDR2 LQKENI. Trimming took 3 bases from V and 6 from J; bases not matched to a gene: 7. The CDR3 is 14 amino acids. Generated by immunoSEQ multiplex PCR, the TCRdb table keeps only in-frame clones and is missing some. Here the sample spans roughly 100,000 clones, around four fifths being singletons. Sequencing was performed on CD4+ T cells from blood, taken around 44 months after liver transplant. The rearrangement uses TRBV18 and TRBJ2-7; 8 bases fit TRBD1. This TCR derives from a human patient who received a liver transplant. The graft donor may be the source of some T cells. The CDR3 DNA follows: TGTGCCAGCTCACCGACAGGGGTAATGGGCGAGCAGTACTTC. Translating gives CASSPTGVMGEQYF.